This T cell receptor (beta chain) was obtained from a study of CD8 T cells in ankylosing spondylitis. Trimming cost V 8 bases and J 8 bases; bases outside gene matches: 13. Germline V CDR1 and CDR2: MNHNS, SASEGT. The CDR3 covers 15 residues. Using quantitative 5'-RACE with molecular barcodes, the authors made TCR beta libraries. One entry per CDR3 protein results from TCRdb running MiXCR on the 5' RACE reads. The data show about 540,000 distinct CDR3 sequences, about an eighth seen once. Overall study findings and caveats: Disease-linked clones reportedly showed significant enrichment in matched ankylosing spondylitis synovial fluid. What seemed typical of ankylosing spondylitis blood was a TCR beta motif built from several highly homologous variants.

Only a few counts were recorded for this clonotype. Its antigen remains unknown. Specimen: blood, either unsorted or a sorted T cell fraction (not recorded which). This clonotype was obtained from a male donor with ankylosing spondylitis. The chain employs TRBV6-1 and TRBJ2-4, with 9 bases lining up with TRBD1. CDR3 loop: CASYGRDRGGDIQYF. In DNA, the CDR3 is TGTGCCAGCTACGGGAGAGACAGGGGGGGAGACATTCAGTACTTC.